This T cell receptor (beta chain) was recorded in a study of post-analysis software for immune sequencing data. V dropped 2 bases and J dropped 7; count of bases not matched to a gene: 0. The CDR3 extends over 14 amino acids. Germline assignment: CDR1 ENHRY and CDR2 SYGVKD. Study-level results: F measure grouped same-batch samples tightly together. There were five or six TRBV segments more frequent in patients than controls, and TRBV5-6, TRBV5-1 and TRBV20-1 were among them. Controls' normalized Chao1 diversity significantly exceeded that of multiple sclerosis patients.

A word on this clonotype: As yet, its antigen is unknown.

Built from TCR beta cDNA, the libraries had unique molecular identifiers in them. TCRdb processed the PCR reads anew with MiXCR; each CDR3 protein has one entry. The data show 750,000 to 950,000 distinct CDR3 sequences, with 46% seen just once and roughly 4.9% held by the top ten. The receptor was derived from a girl under 18 with multiple sclerosis. The genes are TRBV10-3 and TRBJ2-1, with 12 bases matching TRBD2. The sequencing input was blood. The CDR3 DNA follows: TGTGCCATCAGTGAGGGACTAGCGGGAAATGAGCAGTTCTTC. It specifies CAISEGLAGNEQFF.